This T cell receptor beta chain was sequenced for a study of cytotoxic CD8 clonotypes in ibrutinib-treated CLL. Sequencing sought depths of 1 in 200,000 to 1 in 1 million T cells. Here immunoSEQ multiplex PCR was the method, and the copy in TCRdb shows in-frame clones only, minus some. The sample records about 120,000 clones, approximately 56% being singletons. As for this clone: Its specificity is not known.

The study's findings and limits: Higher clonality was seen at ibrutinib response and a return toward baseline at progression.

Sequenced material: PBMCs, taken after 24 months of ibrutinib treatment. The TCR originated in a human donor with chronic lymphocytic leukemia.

CDR3 loop: CAWDREGTGELFF. CDR3 sequence (DNA): TGTGCCTGGGACAGGGAGGGCACCGGGGAGCTGTTTTTT. This chain uses TRBV30 with TRBJ2-2; D possibly uses TRBD1 or TRBD2 (7 bases each). Germline V gene sequence: CDR1 GTSNPN, CDR2 SVGIG (reference sequence). V was trimmed by 5 bases and J by 4 bases, leaving 11 bases between them. This CDR3 is 13 amino acids long.